Following are 3 T cell receptor beta chains from one sample sequenced in a study of blood T cell repertoires in COVID-19. TCRdb keeps only in-frame clones here, not all; method: immunoSEQ multiplex PCR. Of 70,000 to 95,000 clones in the sample, roughly 89% were seen once. Sample: peripheral blood. These receptors were taken from a woman aged 80 or over with active COVID-19.

The rearrangement links TRBV19 to TRBJ2-1; TRBD2 matches 10 bases. V gave up 3 bases and J gave up 8 bases; unmatched junction bases: 7. The CDR3 is 15 residues long. Germline CDR1 LNHDA, CDR2 SQIVND (reference sequence). The CDR3 region is CASSISGTSVHEQFF. The CDR3 DNA sequence: TGTGCCAGTAGTATCTCCGGGACTAGCGTCCATGAGCAGTTCTTC.

The chain has TRBV9 and TRBJ1-3, with D unclear. The CDR3 is 14 residues long. Per the germline V gene, CDR1 is SGDLS and CDR2 is YYNGEE. Trimming removed 3 bases from V and 0 bases from J, with 7 bases in between. CDR3 sequence reads: CASSASDSGNTIYF. The CDR3 bases are TGTGCCAGCAGCGCATCAGACTCTGGAAACACCATATATTTT.

The chain uses TRBV28 and TRBJ1-2; maybe TRBD1 (5 bases). The V gene's germline CDR1 is MDHEN and CDR2 SYDVKM. Trimming left V 3 bases short and J 6 bases short, with 8 bases between. The length of the CDR3 is 12 residues. In DNA form, the CDR3 reads TGTGCCAGCAGTTTGGTCAGGGATGGCTACACCTTC. Its translation: CASSLVRDGYTF.